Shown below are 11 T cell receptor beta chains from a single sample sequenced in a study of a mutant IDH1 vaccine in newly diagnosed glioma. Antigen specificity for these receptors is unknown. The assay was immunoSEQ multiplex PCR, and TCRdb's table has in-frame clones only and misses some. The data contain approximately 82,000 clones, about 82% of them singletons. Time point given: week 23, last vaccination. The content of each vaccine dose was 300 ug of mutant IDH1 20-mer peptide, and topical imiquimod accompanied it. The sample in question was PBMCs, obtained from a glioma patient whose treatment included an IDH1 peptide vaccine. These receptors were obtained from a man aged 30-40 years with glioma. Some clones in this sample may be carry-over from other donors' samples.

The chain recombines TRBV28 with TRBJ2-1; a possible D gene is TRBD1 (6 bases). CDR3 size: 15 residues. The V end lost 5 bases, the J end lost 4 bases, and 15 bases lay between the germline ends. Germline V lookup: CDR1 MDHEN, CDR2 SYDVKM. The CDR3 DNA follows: TGTGCCAGCAGTAGACCGGGACAAGATTACAATGAGCAGTTCTTC. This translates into CASSRPGQDYNEQFF. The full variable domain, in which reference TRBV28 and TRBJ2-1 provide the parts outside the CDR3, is DVKVTQSSRYLVKRTGEKVFLECVQDMDHENMFWYRQDPGLGLRLIYFSYDVKMKEKGDIPEGYSVSREKKERFSLILESASTNQTSMYLCASSRPGQDYNEQFFGPGTRLTVL.

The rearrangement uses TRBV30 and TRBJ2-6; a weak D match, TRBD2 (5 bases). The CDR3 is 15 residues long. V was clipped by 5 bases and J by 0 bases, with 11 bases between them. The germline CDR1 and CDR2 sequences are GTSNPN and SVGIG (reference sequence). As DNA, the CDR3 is TGTGCCTGGGGCAGACTAAGCTCTGGGGCCAACGTCCTGACTTTC. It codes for CAWGRLSSGANVLTF.

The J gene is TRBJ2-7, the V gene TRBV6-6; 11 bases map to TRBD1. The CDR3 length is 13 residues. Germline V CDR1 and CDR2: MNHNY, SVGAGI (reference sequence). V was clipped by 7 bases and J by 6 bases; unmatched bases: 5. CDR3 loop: CASKWTGGVEQYF. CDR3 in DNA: TGTGCCAGCAAGTGGACAGGGGGCGTCGAGCAGTACTTC.

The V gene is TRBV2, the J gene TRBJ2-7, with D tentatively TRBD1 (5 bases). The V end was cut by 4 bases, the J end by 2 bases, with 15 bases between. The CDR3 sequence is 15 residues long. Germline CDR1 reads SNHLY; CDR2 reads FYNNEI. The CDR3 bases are TGTGCCAGCAGTGTGGCTAGGGGCGCCCCCTACGAGCAGTACTTC. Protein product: CASSVARGAPYEQYF.

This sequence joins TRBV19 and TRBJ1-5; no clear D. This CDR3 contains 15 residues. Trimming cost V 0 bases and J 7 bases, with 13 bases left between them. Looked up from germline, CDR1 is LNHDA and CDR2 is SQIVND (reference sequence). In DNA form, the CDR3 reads TGTGCCAGTAGTATAGAGGCGGGAGGTAAGCAGCCCCAGCATTTT. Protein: CASSIEAGGKQPQHF.

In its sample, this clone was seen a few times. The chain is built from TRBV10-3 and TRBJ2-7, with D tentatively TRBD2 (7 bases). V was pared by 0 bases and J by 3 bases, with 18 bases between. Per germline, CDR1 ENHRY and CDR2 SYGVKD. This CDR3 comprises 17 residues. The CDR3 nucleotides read TGTGCCATCAGTGAGTCTGGAGGGGGGGTTTGGAACTACGAGCAGTACTTC. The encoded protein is CAISESGGGVWNYEQYF.

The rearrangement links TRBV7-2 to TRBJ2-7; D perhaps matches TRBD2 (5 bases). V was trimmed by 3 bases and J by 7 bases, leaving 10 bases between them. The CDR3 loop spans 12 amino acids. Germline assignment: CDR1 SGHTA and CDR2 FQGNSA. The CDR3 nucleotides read TGTGCCAGCAGCTTTTCTGGAGGAGAGCAGTACTTC. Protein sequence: CASSFSGGEQYF. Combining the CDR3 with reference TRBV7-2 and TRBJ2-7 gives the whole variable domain GAGVSQSPSNKVTEKGKDVELRCDPISGHTALYWYRQSLGQGLEFLIYFQGNSAPDKSGLPSDRFSAERTGGSVSTLTIQRTQQEDSAVYLCASSFSGGEQYFGPGTRLTVT.

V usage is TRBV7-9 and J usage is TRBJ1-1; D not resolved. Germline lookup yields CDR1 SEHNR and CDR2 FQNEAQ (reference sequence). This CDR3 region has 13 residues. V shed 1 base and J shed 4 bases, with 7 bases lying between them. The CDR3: CASSLGLGTEAFF. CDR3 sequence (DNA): TGTGCCAGCAGCTTAGGATTGGGCACTGAAGCTTTCTTT.

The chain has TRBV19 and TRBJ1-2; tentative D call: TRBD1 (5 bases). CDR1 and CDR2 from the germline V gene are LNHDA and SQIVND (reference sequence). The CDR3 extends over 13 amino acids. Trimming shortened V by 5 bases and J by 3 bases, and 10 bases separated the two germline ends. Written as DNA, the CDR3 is TGTGCCAGTAGTGGGGGAATGCACTATGGCTACACCTTC. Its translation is CASSGGMHYGYTF.

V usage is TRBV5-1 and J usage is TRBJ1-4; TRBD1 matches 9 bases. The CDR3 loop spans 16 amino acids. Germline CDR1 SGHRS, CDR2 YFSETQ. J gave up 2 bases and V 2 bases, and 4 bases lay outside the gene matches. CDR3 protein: CASSFGQGSTNEKLFF. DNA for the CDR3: TGCGCCAGCAGCTTTGGACAGGGGTCGACTAATGAAAAACTGTTTTTT.

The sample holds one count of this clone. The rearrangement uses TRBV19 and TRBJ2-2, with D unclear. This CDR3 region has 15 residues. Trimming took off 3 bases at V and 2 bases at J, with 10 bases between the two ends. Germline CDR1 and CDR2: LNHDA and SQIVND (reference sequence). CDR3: CASSIGLVNTGELFF. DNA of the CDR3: TGTGCCAGTAGTATCGGGCTAGTTAACACCGGGGAGCTGTTTTTT.